Listed below are T cell receptor beta chains from one sample, sequenced in a study of cytomegalovirus exposure and HLA in healthy donors. Method: immunoSEQ multiplex PCR; TCRdb's copy keeps in-frame clones and lacks some. Among 250,000 to 300,000 clones, approximately 86% were seen once, and the ten largest hold about 1%. Sequences were obtained from PBMCs. All receptors come from a woman under 30 in good health and CMV-seronegative. CDR3s include the opening cysteine and the closing phenylalanine or tryptophan. The order of the fields is V gene, D gene, clone size, CDR3 protein. A D gene is named only where the DNA matches it firmly. Not every row has a clone size; where given, it reads once, few, many or a size class.

TRBV2	.	.	CASSEEQPNSNQPQHF
TRBV9	TRBD1	.	CASSVGQGRMETQYF
TRBV4-1	TRBD1	.	CASSQGPNRGMNTEAFF
TRBV19	.	once	CASSIEQVGNTEAFF
TRBV9	.	.	CASSVVDREGNEQFF
TRBV27	TRBD1	once	CASSSLGQGGPYNEQFF
TRBV5-6	TRBD1	once	CASSSPGQGAYGYTF
TRBV11-3	TRBD2	.	CASGRGDTGELFF
TRBV7-2	TRBD1	once	CASSSQGAQGSPLHF
TRBV20-1	TRBD1	.	CSAYPGQGLF
TRBV7-2	TRBD1	few	CASSLSFRGDQPQHF
TRBV29-1	TRBD2	once	CSTLAGGSYEQYF
TRBV6-1	.	.	CASTRSSSNEQFF
TRBV4-3	TRBD1	.	CASSQTGGHGYTF
TRBV23-1	.	.	CASSQTRTDYGYTF
TRBV5-8	.	.	CASSGHTGISTKNIQYF
TRBV7-8	TRBD2	.	CASSPRRTSGDNEQFF
TRBV5-4	.	.	CASKKGGGNEQFF
TRBV5-1	TRBD1	.	CASSVDRGDTEAFF
TRBV19	TRBD1	.	CASSTGQGISPYEQYF
TRBV30	.	few	CAWATGAGNTIYF
TRBV7-6	.	.	CASSRLQQDTQYF
TRBV19	.	once	CASSIDGQSYEQYF
TRBV5-1	.	.	CASSTGRYEQYF
TRBV7-9	TRBD1	.	CASSLVGTGGLSYEQYF
TRBV28	TRBD2	.	CASSSEGGTYEQYF
TRBV30	.	.	CAWTATTDTQYF
TRBV27	TRBD1	once	CASSLQGADYGYTF
TRBV2	TRBD1	.	CASSDRGLSGNQPQHF
TRBV6-5	.	.	CASSYSWRQHQPQHF
TRBV10-3	TRBD2	once	CATTVSREGAYEQFF
TRBV20-1	.	.	CSAREWRRAFF
TRBV18	TRBD1	.	CASSPENPGGSNQPQHF
TRBV5-5	TRBD2	few	CASSPASGRAGKETQYF
TRBV27	.	.	CASSLLAGGTNYGYTF
TRBV5-6	TRBD2	.	CASSRTRRGGLTDTQYF
TRBV4-3	TRBD1	.	CASSQDGQGVFGTGELFF
TRBV5-6	TRBD1	.	CASSFDWTGENTEAFF
TRBV7-8	TRBD1	.	CASSPGTGSAYTF
TRBV4-1	.	once	CASSQDSGAGNEKLFF
TRBV30	.	once	CAWGGDTRSYEQYF
TRBV9	TRBD1	.	CASSVVGGNTGELFF
TRBV27	.	.	CASSLSQRNNSPLHF
TRBV6-5	TRBD1	.	CASRQGQIYEQYF
TRBV6-1	.	.	CASRPGTAGELFF
TRBV7-9	TRBD1	.	CASSLDTGEYSPLHF
TRBV7-9	.	.	CASSLALPAGGYTF
TRBV6-4	TRBD1	.	CASSPGQGAYEQYF
TRBV5-1	.	few	CASSLGANTDTQYF
TRBV28	.	.	CASRQQGNTEAFF